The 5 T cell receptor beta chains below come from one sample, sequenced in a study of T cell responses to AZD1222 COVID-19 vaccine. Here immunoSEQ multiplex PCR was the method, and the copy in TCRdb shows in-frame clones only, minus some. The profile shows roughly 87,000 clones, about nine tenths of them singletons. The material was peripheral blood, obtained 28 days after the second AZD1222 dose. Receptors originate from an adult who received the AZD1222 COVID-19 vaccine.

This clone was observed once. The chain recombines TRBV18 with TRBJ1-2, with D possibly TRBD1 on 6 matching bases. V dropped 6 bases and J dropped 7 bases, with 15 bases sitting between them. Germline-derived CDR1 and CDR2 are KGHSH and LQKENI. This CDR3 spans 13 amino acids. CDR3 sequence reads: CASSNQGRVGYTF. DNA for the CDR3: TGTGCCAGCTCGAATCAGGGGAGAGTTGGCTACACCTTC.

Written as DNA, the CDR3 is TGTGCCAGCAGTTTTTCTAGCGGGAGGACGGAGACCCAGTACTTC. Residues: CASSFSSGRTETQYF. The gene calls are TRBV6-5 and TRBJ2-5, with TRBD2 identical over 11 bases. The CDR3 totals 15 residues. V shed 4 bases and J 5 bases; nucleotides not matched to a gene: 6. Per the germline V gene, CDR1 is MNHEY and CDR2 is SVGAGI.

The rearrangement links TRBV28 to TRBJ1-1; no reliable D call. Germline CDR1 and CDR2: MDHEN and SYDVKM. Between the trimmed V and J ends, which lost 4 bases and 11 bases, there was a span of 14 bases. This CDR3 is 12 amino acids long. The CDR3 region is CASSSGPDRAFF. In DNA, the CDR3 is TGTGCCAGCAGTTCTGGTCCGGATAGGGCTTTCTTT.

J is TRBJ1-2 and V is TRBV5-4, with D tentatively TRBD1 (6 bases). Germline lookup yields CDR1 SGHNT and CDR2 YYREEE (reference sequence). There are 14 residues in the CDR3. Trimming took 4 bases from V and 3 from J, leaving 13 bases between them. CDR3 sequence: CASSTQGGHYGYTF. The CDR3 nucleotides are TGTGCCAGCAGCACACAGGGAGGTCACTATGGCTACACCTTC.

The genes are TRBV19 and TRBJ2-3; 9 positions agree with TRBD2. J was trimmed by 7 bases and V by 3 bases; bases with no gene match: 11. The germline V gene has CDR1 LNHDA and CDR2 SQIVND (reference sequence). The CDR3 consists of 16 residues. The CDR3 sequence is CASSMDLREGIYTQYF. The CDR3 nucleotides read TGTGCCAGTAGTATGGACTTGCGGGAGGGCATATATACGCAGTATTTT.